This T cell receptor beta chain was recovered during a study of CD8 T cells in ankylosing spondylitis. Study-level points and caveats: Peripheral blood held disease-linked clones only at relatively low frequency, and these were CD8+. Seven or eight highly homologous variants formed a TCR beta motif that appeared characteristic of ankylosing spondylitis blood.

Many counts were recorded for this clonotype. Its antigen is as yet unknown. In germline, CDR1 is MNHEY, CDR2 SMNVEV (reference sequence). Trimming took off 5 bases at V and 6 bases at J, with 14 bases between the two ends. The CDR3 spans 14 residues. Libraries for TCR beta were made by quantitative 5'-RACE with molecular barcodes. TCRdb used MiXCR to reprocess the 5' RACE reads, holding one entry per CDR3 protein. The data contain approximately 140,000 distinct CDR3 sequences, approximately 10% of them singletons. Sequencing was done on a sample of blood, either unsorted or a sorted T cell fraction (not recorded which). The chain employs TRBV27 and TRBJ1-3; D remains unclear. This TCR derives from a male donor with ankylosing spondylitis or in good health (not recorded which). CDR3 region: CASSPRVGVNTIYF. The DNA of the CDR3 is TGTGCCAGCAGTCCCAGAGTGGGTGTAAACACCATATATTTT.